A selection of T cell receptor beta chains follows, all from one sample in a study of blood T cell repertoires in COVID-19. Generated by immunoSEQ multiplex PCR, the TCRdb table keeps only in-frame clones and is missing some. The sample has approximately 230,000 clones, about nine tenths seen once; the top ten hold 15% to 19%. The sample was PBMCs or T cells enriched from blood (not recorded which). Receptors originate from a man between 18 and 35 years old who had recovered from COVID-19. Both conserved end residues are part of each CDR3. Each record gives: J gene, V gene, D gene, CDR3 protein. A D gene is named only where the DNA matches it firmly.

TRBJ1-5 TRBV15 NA CATSRGGPQHF
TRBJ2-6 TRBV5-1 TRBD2 CASSPDIAGGTLTNVLTF
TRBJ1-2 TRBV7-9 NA CASSTGIESYGYTF
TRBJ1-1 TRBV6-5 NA CASTQPPGEAFF
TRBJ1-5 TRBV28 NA CASSLLGLGQGNQPQHF
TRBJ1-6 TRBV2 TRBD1 CAREQGNSPLHF
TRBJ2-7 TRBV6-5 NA CASSKEGTYEQYF
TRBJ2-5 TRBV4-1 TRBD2 CASSLTSGRDQETQYF
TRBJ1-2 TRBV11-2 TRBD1 CASSLVGGTAFNYGYTF
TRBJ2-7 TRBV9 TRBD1 CASSVGDRGHYEQYF
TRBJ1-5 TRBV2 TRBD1 CATRAGGGKWQPQHF
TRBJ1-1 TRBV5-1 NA CASSLGRRTEAFF
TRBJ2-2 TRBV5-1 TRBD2 CASSPNLAGGTNTGELFF
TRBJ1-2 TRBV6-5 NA CASSPGLPGGYTF
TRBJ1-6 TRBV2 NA CASSAGGRSPLHF
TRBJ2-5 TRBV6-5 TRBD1 CASSLTDRGETQYF
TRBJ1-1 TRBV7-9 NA CASSLGGGMNTEAFF
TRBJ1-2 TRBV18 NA CASSSELDGDGYTF
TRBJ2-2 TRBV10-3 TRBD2 CAISEFGTSGTGELFF
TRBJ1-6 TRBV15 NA CATSREQSNSPLHF
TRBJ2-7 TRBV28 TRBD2 CASSPLGASGSYEQYF
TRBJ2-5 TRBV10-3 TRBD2 CAISDLAGGEETQYF
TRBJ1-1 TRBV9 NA CASSVGRNTEAFF
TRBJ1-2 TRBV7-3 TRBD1 CASSLARGLRGYTF
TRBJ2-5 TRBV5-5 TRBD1 CASSTQGRGETQYF
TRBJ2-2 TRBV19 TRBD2 CASSISSRGVGTGELFF
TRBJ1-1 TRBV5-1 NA CASSLGQGLNEAFF
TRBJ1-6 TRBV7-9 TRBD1 CASSVLGQGYNSPLHF
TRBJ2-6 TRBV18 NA CASSPGSQVSGANVLTF